The 16 T cell receptor beta chains listed next were all sequenced from one sample in a study of metastatic and nonmetastatic thyroid tumors. TCRdb re-called clones via MiXCR from the PCR reads. The sample carries around 30,000 clones, around a sixth recorded once. All patients were untreated before thyroid surgery. The specimen sequenced was blood. The receptor set was obtained from a female donor with papillary thyroid cancer or a benign thyroid nodule (not recorded which). Some clones in this sample may be carry-over from other donors' samples.

For this clone: This CDR3 fails to terminate in the conserved phenylalanine or tryptophan, so it likely reflects a read error. The chain uses TRBV6-1 and TRBJ2-2; weak D call: TRBD2 (5 bases). Germline CDR1 and CDR2: MNHNS and SASEGT. CDR3 size: 16 residues. Trimming stripped 6 bases from V and 3 bases from J, with 17 bases between. Written as DNA, the CDR3 is TGTGCCAGCAGCAGGAGGAGGACTGACCACACCGGGGAGCTGTTTTCT. It specifies CASSRRRTDHTGELFS.

In this sample, this clone turned up many times. This chain links TRBV13 with TRBJ2-5; 9 nucleotides line up with TRBD1. Trimming cost V 4 bases and J 5 bases; bases outside gene matches: 11. Germline V gene lookup returns CDR1 PRHDT and CDR2 FYEKMQ (reference sequence). The CDR3 extends over 16 amino acids. The CDR3 DNA is TGTGCCAGCAGCTCCCCGGGACAGGGAAGGGAGGAGACCCAGTACTTC. Its protein product is CASSSPGQGREETQYF.

This clone was counted ten times or more. The chain recombines TRBV5-6 with TRBJ1-5; tentative D call: TRBD1 (5 bases). The CDR3 covers 14 residues. Germline lookup yields CDR1 SGHDT and CDR2 YYEEEE. V gave up 6 bases and J gave up 4 bases, with 14 bases separating them. The CDR3 sequence is CASTSGLGNQPQHF. The CDR3 DNA is TGTGCCAGCACCTCAGGGTTGGGAAATCAGCCCCAGCATTTT.

This clone appeared many times. V gene TRBV7-6 combines with J gene TRBJ2-1; TRBD2 aligns across 13 bases. Germline V lookup: CDR1 SGHVS, CDR2 FNYEAQ. The V gene end was trimmed by 4 bases and the J gene end by 6 bases; junction bases not matched to a gene: 3. The length of the CDR3 is 15 residues. Here the CDR3 DNA reads TGTGCCAGCAGCTATGGACTAGCGGGAGCCAATGAGCAGTTCTTC. It yields the protein CASSYGLAGANEQFF.

About this clone itself: A much larger clone lies one base from this, so it may be a read error. The chain has TRBV12-3 or TRBV12-4 and TRBJ2-3; the match to TRBD2 covers 13 bases. The CDR3 has 19 residues. In DNA, the CDR3 is TGTGCCAGCAGTTTAGGGACTAGCGGGAGCCACGGCAGCAAAGATACGCAGTATTTT. Its protein is CASSLGTSGSHGSKDTQYF.

This clone was detected a few times. A much larger clone sits a single nucleotide away, making a read error possible. This chain connects TRBV6-1 to TRBJ1-2, with a weak D call TRBD1 (6 bases). The CDR3 length is 11 residues. The germline V gene has CDR1 MNHNS and CDR2 SASEGT. The CDR3 loop is CAISRTDGHTF. In DNA form, the CDR3 reads TGTGCCATCAGCCGGACAGATGGCCACACCTTC.

This clone was found many times. J is TRBJ2-6 and V is TRBV6-1, with TRBD2 as a possible D gene (5 bases). This CDR3 contains 15 residues. Per the germline V gene, CDR1 is MNHNS and CDR2 is SASEGT. The V end was cut by 6 bases, the J end by 4 bases, with 13 bases between. CDR3 coding DNA: TGTGCCAGCAGCCTCGCGGGCGTCGGGGCCAACGTCCTGACTTTC. Its protein product is CASSLAGVGANVLTF.

This clone was found many times. The V and J genes are TRBV19 and TRBJ2-7, with D unclear. The CDR3 consists of 12 residues. Germline loops: CDR1 LNHDA, CDR2 SQIVND (reference sequence). V lost 3 bases, J lost 3 bases, and 6 bases lay in between. The CDR3 loop is CASSINGYEQYF. In DNA form, the CDR3 reads TGTGCCAGTAGTATTAATGGCTACGAGCAGTACTTC.

This clone was seen many times. The chain is built from TRBV11-2 and TRBJ1-1; D is unclear. V was shortened by 3 bases and J by 6 bases, with 8 bases between the two germline ends. The CDR3 runs to 12 residues. Germline loops: CDR1 SGHAT, CDR2 FQNNGV. The CDR3 region has the DNA TGTGCCAGCAGCTTTCCGAGGGCTGAAGCTTTCTTT. This translates into CASSFPRAEAFF.

This clone was seen at least ten times. The chain has TRBV2 and TRBJ1-4, with a weak D call TRBD1 (6 bases). The CDR3 runs 15 residues. Trimming removed 6 bases from V and 2 bases from J, with 13 bases in between. Per the germline V gene, CDR1 is SNHLY and CDR2 is FYNNEI. The CDR3 region is CASRAIQGTNEKLFF. The CDR3 DNA reads TGTGCCAGCAGAGCTATTCAGGGGACTAATGAAAAACTGTTTTTT.

This clone was recorded at least ten times. V gene TRBV7-2 combines with J gene TRBJ2-3; D is tentatively TRBD1 or TRBD2 (5 bases each). V lost 6 bases, J lost 3 bases, and 16 bases lay in between. This CDR3 comprises 15 residues. Germline assignment: CDR1 SGHTA and CDR2 FQGNSA. The CDR3 coding sequence is TGTGCCAGCAGGCCGGGAAGGGGTTTAACAGATACGCAGTATTTT. Translation gives CASRPGRGLTDTQYF.

This clone was recorded many times. This chain links TRBV20-1 with TRBJ1-6; D remains unclear. Trimming pared 0 bases from V and 5 bases from J, leaving 5 bases between. The CDR3 loop spans 13 amino acids. Per the germline V gene, CDR1 is DFQATT and CDR2 is SNEGSKA (reference sequence). The CDR3 region is CSAREENNSPLHF. The CDR3 DNA is TGCAGTGCTAGAGAGGAGAATAATTCACCCCTCCACTTT.

The V call is TRBV19, the J call TRBJ1-1, with TRBD1 matching 9 bases. The V and J ends lost 2 bases and 0 bases, in that order; junction bases with no gene match: 7. The CDR3 extends over 17 amino acids. CDR1 and CDR2 from the germline V gene are LNHDA and SQIVND (reference sequence). The CDR3 DNA reads TGTGCCAGTAGTATAAGGGGGACAGGGACCATGAACACTGAAGCTTTCTTT. Its translation: CASSIRGTGTMNTEAFF.

This clone is categorized as medium-sized. CDR3: CASTDTGEQYEQYF. The CDR3, as DNA: TGTGCCAGCACGGACACAGGGGAGCAGTACGAGCAGTACTTC. V usage is TRBV6-2 or TRBV6-3 and J usage is TRBJ2-7, with TRBD1 identical over 7 bases. V lost 7 bases, J lost 4 bases, and 10 bases stayed unmatched. The CDR3 contains 14 residues. The germline V gene has CDR1 MNHEY and CDR2 SVGEGT.

The sample holds a few counts of this clone. The J gene is TRBJ2-2, the V gene TRBV28, with D perhaps TRBD2 (7 bases). The CDR3 extends over 16 amino acids. Between the trimmed V and J ends, which lost 6 bases and 4 bases, there was a span of 18 bases. The germline V gene encodes CDR1 MDHEN and CDR2 SYDVKM. The CDR3 loop is CASSLLWGGGTGELFF. CDR3 DNA sequence: TGTGCCAGCAGCCTCCTATGGGGAGGGGGCACCGGGGAGCTGTTTTTT.

J is TRBJ1-1 and V is TRBV30; TRBD1 agrees at 7 bases. With 5 bases clipped from V and 5 bases from J, the junction kept 11 bases outside the gene matches. This CDR3 comprises 14 residues. CDR1 and CDR2 (germline): GTSNPN, SVGIG (reference sequence). This CDR3 reads CAWGPRRGWTEAFF. The CDR3 DNA reads as TGTGCCTGGGGTCCCCGCAGGGGGTGGACTGAAGCTTTCTTT. Drawing the rest from reference TRBV30 and TRBJ1-1, the complete variable domain is SQTIHQWPATLVQPVGSPLSLECTVEGTSNPNLYWYRQAAGRGLQLLFYSVGIGQISSEVPQNLSASRPQDRQFILSSKKLLLSDSGFYLCAWGPRRGWTEAFFGQGTRLTVV.